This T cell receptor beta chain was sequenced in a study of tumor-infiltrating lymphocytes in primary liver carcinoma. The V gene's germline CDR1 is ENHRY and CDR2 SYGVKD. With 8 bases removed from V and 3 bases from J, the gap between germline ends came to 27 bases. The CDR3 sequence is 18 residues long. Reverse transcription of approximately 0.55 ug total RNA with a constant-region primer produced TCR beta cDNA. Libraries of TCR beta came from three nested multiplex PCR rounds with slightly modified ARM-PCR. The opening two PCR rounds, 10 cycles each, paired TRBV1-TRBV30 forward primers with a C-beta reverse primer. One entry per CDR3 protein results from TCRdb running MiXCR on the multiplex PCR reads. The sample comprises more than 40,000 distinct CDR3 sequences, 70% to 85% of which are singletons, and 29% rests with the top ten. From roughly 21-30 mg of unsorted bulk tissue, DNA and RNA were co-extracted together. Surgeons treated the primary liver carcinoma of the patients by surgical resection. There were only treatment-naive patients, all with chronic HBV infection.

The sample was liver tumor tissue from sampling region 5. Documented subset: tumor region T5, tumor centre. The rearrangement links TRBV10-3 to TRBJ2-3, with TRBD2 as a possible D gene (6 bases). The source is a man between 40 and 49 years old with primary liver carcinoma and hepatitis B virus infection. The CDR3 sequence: CAISRRILAGGGTDTQYF. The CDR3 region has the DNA TGTGCCATCTCAAGAAGGATTCTAGCAGGAGGAGGGACAGATACGCAGTATTTT.